The 3 T cell receptor beta chains given below trace back to one sample, sequenced in a study of blood T cell repertoires in COVID-19. Clones were sequenced by immunoSEQ multiplex PCR, and TCRdb holds only the in-frame ones, with some missing. The sample consists of under 300,000 clones, about 88% of them appearing once. The sequenced sample consisted of PBMCs or T cells enriched from blood (not recorded which). Every receptor here comes from a woman in her fifties or sixties who had been exposed to COVID-19.

The chain uses TRBV6-5 and TRBJ1-1, with D tentatively TRBD1 (6 bases). Trimming took off 8 bases at V and 2 bases at J, with 9 bases between the two ends. CDR1 MNHEY and CDR2 SVGAGI come from the germline V gene. CDR3 length: 12 residues. The CDR3 sequence: CASGTPNTEAFF. The CDR3 region has the DNA TGTGCCAGCGGGACACCCAACACTGAAGCTTTCTTT.

In its sample, this clone was seen a few times. This specimen includes other DNA sequences encoding the same CDR3. The chain uses TRBV12-3 or TRBV12-4 and TRBJ1-1, with D maybe TRBD1 (5 bases). V was clipped by 1 base and J by 4 bases, with 7 bases between them. The CDR3 runs 13 residues. This CDR3 is CASSLGGVTEAFF. The DNA of the CDR3 is TGTGCCAGCAGTTTAGGGGGGGTCACTGAAGCTTTCTTT.

This chain links TRBV28 with TRBJ1-2, with 8 bases fitting TRBD1. The CDR3 runs 16 residues. The J segment lost 2 bases and the V segment lost 5 bases, leaving 10 bases of the junction unmatched. Germline lookup yields CDR1 MDHEN and CDR2 SYDVKM. For the CDR3, the DNA is TGTGCCAGCAGTATACTAGGACAGGGCCGGAACTATGGCTACACCTTC. Translated: CASSILGQGRNYGYTF.